Included here is one T cell receptor (beta chain) sequence, with context. Its antigen is undetermined. This CDR3 is built from 15 residues. The germline V gene encodes CDR1 SNHLY and CDR2 FYNNEI. The trim removed 1 base at V and 8 bases at J, leaving 3 bases unmatched. Here immunoSEQ multiplex PCR was the method, and the copy in TCRdb shows in-frame clones only, minus some. This table holds some 15,000 clones, over 60% found once. The data are from a study of vaccination effects on CD4 cells after COVID-19. Study results and caveats: By a late point after vaccination, infection- and vaccine-induced clones had shrunk markedly through clonal contraction.

Antigen-specific CD4+ T cells were expanded with viral peptide pools in the ViraFEST assay before sequencing. Subsequent to a culture period of about nine days, CD4+ T cells were isolated. On day 3 and again on day 7, half the medium was replaced with IL-2 medium. The receptor was isolated from a human donor who received a COVID-19 vaccine. This chain links TRBV2 with TRBJ2-1; 12 bases are shared with TRBD2. Sequenced material: CD4+ T cells from PBMCs cultured with HCoV-229E spike peptides, taken before COVID-19 vaccination. Here the CDR3 DNA reads TGTGCCAGCAGTGAAGATCTAGCGGGGGGGCATGAGCAGTTCTTC. Translated, it gives CASSEDLAGGHEQFF.